This T cell receptor beta chain was found in a study of OX40 agonist ivuxolimab in advanced cancers. As for the study in general: Averaging roughly 60 years in age, with a range of about 23 to 80, the cohort was about 85% male. It was permissible to have had prior anti-PD-1, anti-PD-L1 or anti-CTLA-4 therapy, and around 43% had some.

Note on this clone: The target antigen is unknown.

CDR3 length: 15 residues. Trimming took 1 base from V and 6 from J, leaving 12 bases between them. Germline V gives CDR1 SGHTA, CDR2 FQGTGA. Sequenced by immunoSEQ multiplex PCR; TCRdb stores in-frame clones only, minus some. Among 53,000 or so clones listed, over 85% were seen once. General observations from the study: Expanded clones were, on average, more numerous in CD8+ T cells than in CD4+.

The TCR was taken from an adult with an advanced solid tumor such as melanoma, head and neck, liver or kidney cancer. Sequences were derived from CD4+ or CD8+ T cells sorted from blood, sampled in a trial of the OX40 agonist ivuxolimab. The chain links TRBV7-3 to TRBJ2-2; D perhaps matches TRBD2 (5 bases). CDR3: CASSLKSGWAGELFF. The CDR3, as DNA: TGTGCCAGCAGCTTAAAAAGCGGTTGGGCCGGGGAGCTGTTTTTT.